This record concerns one T cell receptor (beta chain) sequence. The target antigen is unknown. CDR3 size: 13 residues. In germline, CDR1 is WNHNN, CDR2 SYGVQD (reference sequence). Trimming cost V 7 bases and J 6 bases, with 16 bases left between them. These data are taken from a study of T-cell memory formation after mild COVID-19. Findings and limits, study-wide: Chiefly within CM and EM were the contracting CD4+ clones; CD8+ ones were within EMRA.

TCRdb used MiXCR to reprocess the 5' RACE reads, holding one entry per CDR3 protein. The table shows 7,300 or so distinct CDR3 sequences, with about three fifths occurring only once. The sequenced sample was PBMCs or a T cell subset sorted from them (not recorded which). This sequence was found in an adult who had mild COVID-19 (a few samples of this study predate the infection). Cell type and time point are not known. This chain links TRBV10-1 with TRBJ2-7; a possible D gene is TRBD2 (6 bases). The CDR3 sequence: CASTGGGWGEQYV. For the CDR3, the DNA is TGCGCCAGCACCGGGGGAGGTTGGGGCGAGCAGTACGTC.